This is a list of T cell receptor beta chains from one sample in a study of control samples from healthy donors and cancer patients. Using immunoSEQ multiplex PCR, the repertoire was profiled, and TCRdb retains in-frame clones only, with some absent. The table has about 89,000 clones, approximately 81% seen once. The sequencing sample was made of blood. These receptors all stem from a woman aged 40 to 50 in good health. Each CDR3 is given with its conserved first and last residue. Fields, in order: clone size, D gene, J gene, V gene, CDR3 length, CDR3 protein, CDR3 DNA. The D gene is left open where the match is weak. A clone size is listed for some rows: how often the clone was seen (once, few, many), or a class if it is expanded.

clone size: .; D gene: .; J gene: TRBJ2-1; V gene: TRBV19; CDR3 length: 15; CDR3 protein: CASSPGTGNDNEQFF; CDR3 DNA: TGTGCCAGTAGTCCCGGGACTGGCAACGACAATGAGCAGTTCTTC
clone size: .; D gene: .; J gene: TRBJ1-1; V gene: TRBV19; CDR3 length: 13; CDR3 protein: CASSPTVNTEAFF; CDR3 DNA: TGTGCCAGCTCGCCGACAGTGAACACTGAAGCTTTCTTT
clone size: .; D gene: TRBD2; J gene: TRBJ2-5; V gene: TRBV7-9; CDR3 length: 15; CDR3 protein: CASSITSALRETQYF; CDR3 DNA: TGTGCCAGCAGCATCACTAGCGCTCTGCGGGAGACCCAGTACTTC
clone size: .; D gene: .; J gene: TRBJ1-2; V gene: TRBV7-8; CDR3 length: 14; CDR3 protein: CASSPRGRRGGYTF; CDR3 DNA: TGTGCCAGCAGCCCCCGGGGTAGACGAGGAGGCTACACCTTC
clone size: .; D gene: TRBD1; J gene: TRBJ1-2; V gene: TRBV24-1; CDR3 length: 18; CDR3 protein: CATSDSGTGGARNYGYTF; CDR3 DNA: TGTGCCACCAGTGATTCCGGGACAGGGGGCGCCCGGAACTATGGCTACACCTTC
clone size: .; D gene: .; J gene: TRBJ1-5; V gene: TRBV24-1; CDR3 length: 14; CDR3 protein: CATSAGGGGRPQHF; CDR3 DNA: TGTGCCACCAGTGCCGGGGGGGGAGGTAGGCCCCAGCATTTT
clone size: .; D gene: TRBD1; J gene: TRBJ1-2; V gene: TRBV5-8; CDR3 length: 16; CDR3 protein: CASSLDRGRTNYGYTF; CDR3 DNA: TGTGCCAGCAGCTTAGATAGGGGGCGAACTAACTATGGCTACACCTTC
clone size: .; D gene: .; J gene: TRBJ2-7; V gene: TRBV10-3; CDR3 length: 14; CDR3 protein: CAIKRQEGGYEQYF; CDR3 DNA: TGTGCCATCAAAAGGCAGGAAGGGGGCTACGAGCAGTACTTC
clone size: .; D gene: .; J gene: TRBJ2-3; V gene: TRBV5-1; CDR3 length: 17; CDR3 protein: CASSQEWGERGTDTQYF; CDR3 DNA: TGCGCCAGCAGTCAAGAATGGGGGGAAAGGGGCACAGATACGCAGTATTTT
clone size: once; D gene: TRBD1; J gene: TRBJ1-1; V gene: TRBV10-3; CDR3 length: 14; CDR3 protein: CAISLEGANTEAFF; CDR3 DNA: TGTGCCATCAGTTTGGAGGGGGCGAACACTGAAGCTTTCTTT
clone size: few; D gene: .; J gene: TRBJ2-2; V gene: TRBV7-7; CDR3 length: 19; CDR3 protein: CASSSRKVGQNLLGGELFF; CDR3 DNA: TGTGCCAGCAGCTCGCGAAAGGTCGGGCAGAACCTTCTTGGCGGGGAGCTGTTTTTT